The source of this TCR beta chain is a study of blood T cell repertoires in COVID-19. Study in general: The United States, Italy and Spain provided the acute and convalescent COVID-19 samples. T cells, B-cell-depleted T cells, or PBMCs supplied cDNA or gDNA.

This clone was found once. In the source study's methods: Researchers report that nucleated cell counts were estimated from reference gene primer amplification. Method: immunoSEQ multiplex PCR; TCRdb's copy keeps in-frame clones and lacks some. The V and J calls and clone size come from that table; D and trimming were worked out from the DNA. The table shows approximately 170,000 clones, with about 80% occurring only once. Per germline, CDR1 MNHEY and CDR2 SVGAGI. V shed 11 bases and J 3 bases; nucleotides not matched to a gene: 7. The CDR3 runs 12 residues. The sequencing input was peripheral blood. The chain is built from TRBV6-5 and TRBJ2-7; TRBD2 agrees at 7 bases. This clonotype was obtained from a human donor with acute or convalescent COVID-19. The donor label of this sample is uncertain. The CDR3 DNA reads as TGTGCCTCGGGGCTAGCGGTCTACGAGCAGTACTTC. Translation gives CASGLAVYEQYF.